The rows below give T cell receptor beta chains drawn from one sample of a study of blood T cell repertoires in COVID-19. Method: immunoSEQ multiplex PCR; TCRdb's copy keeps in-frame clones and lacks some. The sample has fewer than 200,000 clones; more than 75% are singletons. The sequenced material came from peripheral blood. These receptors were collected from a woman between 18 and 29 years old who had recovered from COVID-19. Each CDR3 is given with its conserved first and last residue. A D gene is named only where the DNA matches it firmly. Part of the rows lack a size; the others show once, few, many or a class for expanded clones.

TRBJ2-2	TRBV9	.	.	CASSVPGTGELFF	TGTGCCAGCAGCGTGCCGGGGACCGGGGAGCTGTTTTTT
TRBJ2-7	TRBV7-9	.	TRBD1	CASTETGGSHEQYF	TGTGCCAGCACCGAGACAGGGGGCTCACACGAGCAGTACTTC
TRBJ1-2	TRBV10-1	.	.	CANPEPGALSGGYTF	TGCGCCAACCCTGAACCAGGGGCGCTATCGGGTGGCTACACCTTC
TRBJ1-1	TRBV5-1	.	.	CASSTDRLNTEAFF	TGCGCCAGCAGCACCGACAGGCTGAACACTGAAGCTTTCTTT
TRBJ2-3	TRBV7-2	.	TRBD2	CASSSPLLAGVQYF	TGTGCCAGCAGCTCTCCCTTACTAGCGGGGGTGCAGTATTTT
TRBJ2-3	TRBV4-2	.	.	CASSQGLYTDTQYF	TGTGCCAGCAGCCAAGGACTATACACAGATACGCAGTATTTT
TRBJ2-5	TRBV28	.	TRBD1	CASSPGTEGETQYF	TGTGCCAGCAGTCCCGGGACAGAGGGAGAGACCCAGTACTTC
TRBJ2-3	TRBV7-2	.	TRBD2	CASTVSGGSSDTQYF	TGTGCCAGCACAGTTAGCGGGGGGTCCTCAGATACGCAGTATTTT
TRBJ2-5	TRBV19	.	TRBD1	CATGGETQYF	TGTGCGACAGGGGGGGAGACCCAGTACTTC
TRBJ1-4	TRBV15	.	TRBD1	CATSRDRDYRGNEKLFF	TGTGCCACCAGCAGAGATCGAGATTACAGGGGAAATGAAAAACTGTTTTTT
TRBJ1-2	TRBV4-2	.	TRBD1	CASRQTGGQARLGYTF	TGTGCCAGCAGACAAACGGGGGGACAGGCTCGCCTTGGCTACACCTTC
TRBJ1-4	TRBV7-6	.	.	CASSGGGYTNEKLFF	TGTGCCAGCAGCGGTGGGGGGTACACTAATGAAAAACTGTTTTTT
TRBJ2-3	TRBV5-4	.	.	CASSPRGADTQYF	TGTGCCAGCAGCCCTCGGGGGGCCGATACGCAGTATTTT
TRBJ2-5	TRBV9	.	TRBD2	CASSVGGVGGGETQYF	TGTGCCAGCAGCGTAGGAGGTGTTGGGGGGGGAGAGACCCAGTACTTC
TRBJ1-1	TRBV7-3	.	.	CASSFSGDTEAFF	TGTGCCAGCAGCTTCTCAGGGGACACTGAAGCTTTCTTT
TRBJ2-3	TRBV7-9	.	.	CASSLGGRPSTDTQYF	TGTGCCAGCAGCTTAGGAGGGAGACCAAGCACAGATACGCAGTATTTT
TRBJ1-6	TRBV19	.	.	CASSDPGVNSPLHF	TGTGCCAGTAGCGATCCCGGGGTCAATTCACCCCTCCACTTT
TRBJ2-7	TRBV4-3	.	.	CASSQVWSGNYEQYF	TGCGCCAGCAGCCAAGTCTGGTCAGGGAACTACGAGCAGTACTTC
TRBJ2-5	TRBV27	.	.	CASSLGGTLETQYF	TGTGCCAGCAGTTTAGGTGGCACGTTGGAGACCCAGTACTTC
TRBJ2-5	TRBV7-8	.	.	CASSLSRPAAGGETQYF	TGTGCCAGCAGCTTATCTAGGCCAGCGGCAGGTGGAGAGACCCAGTACTTC
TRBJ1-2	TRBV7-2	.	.	CASSSYRVGNYGYTF	TGTGCCAGCAGCTCGTACAGGGTCGGGAACTATGGCTACACCTTC
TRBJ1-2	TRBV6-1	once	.	CASSEGQGMGSF	TGTGCCAGCAGTGAAGGGCAGGGGATGGGTTCCTTC
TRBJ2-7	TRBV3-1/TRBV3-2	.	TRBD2	CALPRGGYEQYF	TGTGCCTTACCGCGGGGGGGCTACGAGCAGTACTTC
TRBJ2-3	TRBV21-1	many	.	CASTGTSGGADTQYF	TGTGCCAGCACCGGGACTAGCGGGGGAGCAGATACGCAGTATTTT
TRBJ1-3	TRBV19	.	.	CATRPSSGNTIYF	TGTGCCACCCGTCCTAGCTCTGGAAACACCATATATTTT
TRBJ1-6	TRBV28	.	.	CASSSNSPLHF	TGTGCCAGCAGCAGTAATTCACCCCTCCACTTT
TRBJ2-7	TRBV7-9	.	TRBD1	CASSRIQGEGEQYF	TGTGCCAGCAGCCGTATACAGGGGGAAGGCGAGCAGTACTTC
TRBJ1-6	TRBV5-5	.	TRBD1	CASSLEGAWSPLHF	TGTGCCAGCAGCTTGGAGGGGGCTTGGTCACCCCTCCACTTT
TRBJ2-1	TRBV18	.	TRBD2	CASSRLRGAQGEQFF	TGTGCCAGCTCACGCTTGCGGGGGGCCCAGGGTGAGCAGTTCTTC
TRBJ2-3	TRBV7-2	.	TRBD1	CASSTTGAFADTQYF	TGTGCCAGCAGCACCACAGGGGCATTTGCAGATACGCAGTATTTT
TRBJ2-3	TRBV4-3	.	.	CASSQDRGVSDTQYF	TGCGCCAGCAGCCAAGATCGGGGAGTCTCAGATACGCAGTATTTT
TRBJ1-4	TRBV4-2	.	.	CASSLGQFNEKLFF	TGTGCCAGCAGCCTTGGACAGTTCAATGAAAAACTGTTTTTT
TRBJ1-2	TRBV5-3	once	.	CARSPRSTGSGYTF	TGTGCCAGAAGCCCCCGGTCCACAGGGAGCGGCTACACCTTC
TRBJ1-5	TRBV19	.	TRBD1	CATSKQGYQPQHF	TGTGCCACCTCGAAACAGGGGTATCAGCCCCAGCATTTT
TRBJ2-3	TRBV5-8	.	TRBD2	CASSKGLAGTHTQYF	TGTGCCAGCAGCAAGGGACTAGCGGGGACCCATACGCAGTATTTT
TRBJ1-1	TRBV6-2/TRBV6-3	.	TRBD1	CASSPQGAFGPPLAEAFF	TGTGCCAGCAGTCCACAGGGGGCTTTTGGGCCCCCTCTCGCTGAAGCTTTCTTT
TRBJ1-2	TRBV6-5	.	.	CASSLGPTVSGYTF	TGTGCCAGCAGTTTGGGGCCCACCGTAAGTGGCTACACCTTC
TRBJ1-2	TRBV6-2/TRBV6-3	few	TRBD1	CASSPGTGSGYTF	TGTGCCAGCAGTCCCGGGACAGGGAGTGGCTACACCTTC
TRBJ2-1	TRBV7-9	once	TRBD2	CASSIPPLAVSSYNEQFF	TGTGCCAGCAGCATCCCACCCCTAGCGGTCAGCTCCTACAATGAGCAGTTCTTC